This T cell receptor beta chain emerged from a study of T cells expressing NK-cell markers (dated by TCRdb to 2018 to 2020). For context, the study as a whole: TCR beta-chain repertoires were profiled in sorted CD3+CD56+NKG2C+, CD3+CD56+NKG2C- and CD3+CD56-NKG2C+ T-cell subsets from several donors. Of the eight sequenced donors, seven were found to be HCMV-seropositive and one was found to be HCMV-seronegative. All eight donors whose samples were sequenced were randomly selected healthy volunteers, three of them men and five women. Sequencing of the libraries produced 2 x 150 bp reads on Illumina HiSeq 2000/2500, MiSeq or NextSeq.

Overall study outcomes, separate from this receptor: In more than 5 donors, the dominant CD3+CD56+NKG2C+ clonotypes ranked among the top 10 CD8+ clonotypes, making up roughly 1.0-7.5% of CD8+ T cells. Whether the expanded NKG2C-expressing T cell clones were specific for HCMV antigens was left unclear. Those dominant clonotypes were again the most abundant among CD3+CD56-NKG2C+ cells in several donors, at roughly 25-60.1%.

According to the germline V gene, CDR1 reads SNHLY and CDR2 reads FYNNEI. The CDR3 covers 12 residues, taking in both the cysteine and the phenylalanine. There is no recorded DNA. A word on this clonotype: Its antigen has not been determined.

A commercial ELISA kit detecting HCMV-specific IgG in serum was used to determine HCMV serostatus. Peripheral blood mononuclear cells were isolated from blood by Ficoll density gradient centrifugation. Sequencing relied on an Illumina HiSeq 2000. TCR beta cDNA libraries were made by 5'RACE template switching that added a universal primer site and unique molecular identifiers. cDNA synthesis was primed from the TCR beta constant segment, followed by two successive PCR amplification steps. In the source study's methods: MIGEC was used to demultiplex reads and group reads by UMI, and MiTCR was used to assemble and quantify clonotypes. To exclude erroneous sequences, only TCR cDNA sequences supported by at least two reads were retained. The tcR package was used for downstream repertoire analysis, and clonotypes were matched across fractions by CDR3 nucleotide sequence plus V segment. Antigen specificity was annotated against VDJdb with VDJmatch, allowing one amino acid substitution in CDR3. TCRdb reprocessed the reads, reporting each CDR3 protein sequence once and no DNA. TCRdb, not the authors, supplied the V and J calls. This sample's clone table shows around 260,000 distinct CDR3 sequences. The top ten clonotypes cover around 4.2% of the sample.

Sequenced: blood T cells: a sorted CD56 or NKG2C T cell subset, CD4+ or CD8+ T cells, or bulk PBMC T cells (not recorded which). The receptor chain draws on TRBV2 and TRBJ2-2; TCRdb selects TRBD1, and the lack of DNA leaves this call unchecked. This receptor was taken from a woman between 18 and 70 years old in good health. Here the CDR3 is given as CASSGGAGELFF.